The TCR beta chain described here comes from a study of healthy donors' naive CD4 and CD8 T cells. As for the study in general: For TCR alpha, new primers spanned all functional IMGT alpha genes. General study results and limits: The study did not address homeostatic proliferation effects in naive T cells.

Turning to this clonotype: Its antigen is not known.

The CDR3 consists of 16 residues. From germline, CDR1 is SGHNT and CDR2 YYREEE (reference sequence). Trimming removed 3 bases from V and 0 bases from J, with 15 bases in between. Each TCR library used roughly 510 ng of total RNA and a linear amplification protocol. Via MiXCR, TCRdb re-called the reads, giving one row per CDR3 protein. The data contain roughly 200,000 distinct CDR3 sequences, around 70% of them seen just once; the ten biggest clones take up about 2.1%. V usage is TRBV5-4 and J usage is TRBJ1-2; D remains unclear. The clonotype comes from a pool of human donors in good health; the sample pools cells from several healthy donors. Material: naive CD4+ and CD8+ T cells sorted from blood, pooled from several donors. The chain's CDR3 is CASSSVHDATNYGYTF. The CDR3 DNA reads TGTGCCAGCAGCTCAGTACACGATGCTACTAACTATGGCTACACCTTC. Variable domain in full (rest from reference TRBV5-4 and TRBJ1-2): ETGVTQSPTHLIKTRGQQVTLRCSSQSGHNTVSWYQQALGQGPQFIFQYYREEENGRGNFPPRFSGLQFPNYSSELNVNALELDDSALYLCASSSVHDATNYGYTFGSGTRLTVV.